This TCR beta chain stems from a study of blood T cell repertoires in COVID-19. Across the whole study: Sites in the United States, Italy and Spain provided acute and convalescent COVID-19 samples. The analysed material was cDNA or gDNA that came from T cells, B-cell-depleted T cells, or PBMCs.

There are 15 residues in the CDR3. Germline V gives CDR1 SGHRS, CDR2 YFSETQ. The V end was cut by 5 bases, the J end by 1 base, with 15 bases between. Authors' methods: Counts of nucleated cells, estimated from reference gene primer amplification, were obtained. TCRdb keeps only in-frame clones here, not all; method: immunoSEQ multiplex PCR. The V and J calls and the clone size are those of that table, but D and trimming were determined from the DNA. The sample shows under 150,000 clones, about 76% of them seen only once. This rearrangement joins TRBV5-1 to TRBJ1-1; D is undetermined. The source is a man aged 80 or over with acute or convalescent COVID-19. Sample: peripheral blood. The chain's CDR3 is CASRSTAPTNTEAFF. CDR3 in DNA: TGCGCCAGCAGGTCCACAGCACCGACGAACACTGAAGCTTTCTTT.